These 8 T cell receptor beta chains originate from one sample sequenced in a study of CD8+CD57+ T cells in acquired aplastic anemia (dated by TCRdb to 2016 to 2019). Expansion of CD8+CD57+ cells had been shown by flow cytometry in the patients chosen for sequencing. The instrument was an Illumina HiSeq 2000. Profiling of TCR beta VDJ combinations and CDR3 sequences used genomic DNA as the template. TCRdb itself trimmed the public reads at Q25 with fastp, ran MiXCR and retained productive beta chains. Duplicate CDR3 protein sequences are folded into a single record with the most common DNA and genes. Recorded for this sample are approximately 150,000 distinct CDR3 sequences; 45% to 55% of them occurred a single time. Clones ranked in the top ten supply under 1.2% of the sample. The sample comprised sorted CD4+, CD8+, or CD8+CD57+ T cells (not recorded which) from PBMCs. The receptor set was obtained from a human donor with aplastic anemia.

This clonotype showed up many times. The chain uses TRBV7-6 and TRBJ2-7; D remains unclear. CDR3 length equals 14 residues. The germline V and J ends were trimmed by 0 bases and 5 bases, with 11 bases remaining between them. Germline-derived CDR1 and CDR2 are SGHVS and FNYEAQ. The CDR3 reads CASSLAPPAHEQYF. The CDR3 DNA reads TGTGCCAGCAGCTTAGCGCCCCCGGCTCACGAGCAGTACTTC. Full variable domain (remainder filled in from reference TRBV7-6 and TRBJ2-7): GAGVSQSPRYKVTKRGQDVALRCDPISGHVSLYWYRQALGQGPEFLTYFNYEAQQDKSGLPNDRFSAERPEGSISTLTIQRTEQRDSAMYRCASSLAPPAHEQYFGPGTRLTVT.

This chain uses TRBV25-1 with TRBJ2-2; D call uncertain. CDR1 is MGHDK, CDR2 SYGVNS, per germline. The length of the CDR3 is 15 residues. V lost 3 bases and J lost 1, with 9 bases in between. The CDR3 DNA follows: TGTGCCAGCAGTGATAGGGCAGGGAACACCGGGGAGCTGTTTTTT. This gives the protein CASSDRAGNTGELFF.

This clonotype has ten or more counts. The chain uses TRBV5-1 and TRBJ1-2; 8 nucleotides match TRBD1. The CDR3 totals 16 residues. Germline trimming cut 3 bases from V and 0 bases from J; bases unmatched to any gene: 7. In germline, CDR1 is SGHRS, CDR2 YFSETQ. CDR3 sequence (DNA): TGCGCCAGCAGCTCCGGGACAGGTGTATCTAACTATGGCTACACCTTC. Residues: CASSSGTGVSNYGYTF.

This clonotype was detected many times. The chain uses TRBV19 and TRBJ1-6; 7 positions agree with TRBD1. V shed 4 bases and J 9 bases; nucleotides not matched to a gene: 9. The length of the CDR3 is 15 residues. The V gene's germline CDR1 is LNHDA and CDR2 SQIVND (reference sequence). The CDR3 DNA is TGTGCCAGTAGTACCAACAGGGGAGGTAGTTCACCCCTCCACTTT. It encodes CASSTNRGGSSPLHF.

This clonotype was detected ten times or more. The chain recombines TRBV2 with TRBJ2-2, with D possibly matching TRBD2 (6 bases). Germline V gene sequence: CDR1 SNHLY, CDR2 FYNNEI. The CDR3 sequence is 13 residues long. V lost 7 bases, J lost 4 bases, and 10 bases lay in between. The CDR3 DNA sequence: TGTGCCAGCAAGGCGGGGATCACCGGGGAGCTGTTTTTT. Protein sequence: CASKAGITGELFF.

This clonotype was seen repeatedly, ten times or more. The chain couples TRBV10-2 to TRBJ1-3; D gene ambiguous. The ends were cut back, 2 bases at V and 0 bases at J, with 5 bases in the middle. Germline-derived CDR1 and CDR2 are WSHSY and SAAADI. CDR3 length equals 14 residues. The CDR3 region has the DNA TGCGCCAGCAGTGAGCGGGACTCTGGAAACACCATATATTTT. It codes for CASSERDSGNTIYF.

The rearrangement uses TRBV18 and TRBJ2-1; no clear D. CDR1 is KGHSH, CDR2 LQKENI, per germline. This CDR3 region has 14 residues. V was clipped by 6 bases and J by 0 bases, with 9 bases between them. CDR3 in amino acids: CASSPPRSYNEQFF. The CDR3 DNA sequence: TGTGCCAGCTCCCCCCCCCGCTCCTACAATGAGCAGTTCTTC.

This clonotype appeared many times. CDR3 coding DNA: TGTGCCAGCAGTTTAGGGGGAGGCACAGATACGCAGTATTTT. Its protein is CASSLGGGTDTQYF. This chain connects TRBV12-3 or TRBV12-4 to TRBJ2-3, with TRBD2 as a possible D gene (5 bases). Trimming shortened V by 1 base and J by 1 base, and 6 bases separated the two germline ends. The CDR3 is 14 amino acids.